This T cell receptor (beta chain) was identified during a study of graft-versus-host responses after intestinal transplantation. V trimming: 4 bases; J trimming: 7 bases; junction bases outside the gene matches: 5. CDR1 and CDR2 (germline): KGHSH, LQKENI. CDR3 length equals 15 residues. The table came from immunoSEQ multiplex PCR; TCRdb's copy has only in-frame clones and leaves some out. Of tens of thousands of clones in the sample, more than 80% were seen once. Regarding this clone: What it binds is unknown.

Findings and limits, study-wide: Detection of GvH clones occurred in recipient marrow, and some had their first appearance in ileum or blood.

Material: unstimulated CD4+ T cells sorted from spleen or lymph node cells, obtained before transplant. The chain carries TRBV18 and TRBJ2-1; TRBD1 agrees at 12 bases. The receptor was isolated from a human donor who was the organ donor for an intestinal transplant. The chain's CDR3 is CASSLRDRGRNEQFF. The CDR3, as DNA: TGTGCCAGCTCACTACGGGACAGGGGGCGGAATGAGCAGTTCTTC. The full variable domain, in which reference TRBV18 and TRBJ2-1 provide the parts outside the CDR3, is NAGVMQNPRHLVRRRGQEARLRCSPMKGHSHVYWYRQLPEEGLKFMVYLQKENIIDESGMPKERFSAEFPKEGPSILRIQQVVRGDSAAYFCASSLRDRGRNEQFFGPGTRLTVL.